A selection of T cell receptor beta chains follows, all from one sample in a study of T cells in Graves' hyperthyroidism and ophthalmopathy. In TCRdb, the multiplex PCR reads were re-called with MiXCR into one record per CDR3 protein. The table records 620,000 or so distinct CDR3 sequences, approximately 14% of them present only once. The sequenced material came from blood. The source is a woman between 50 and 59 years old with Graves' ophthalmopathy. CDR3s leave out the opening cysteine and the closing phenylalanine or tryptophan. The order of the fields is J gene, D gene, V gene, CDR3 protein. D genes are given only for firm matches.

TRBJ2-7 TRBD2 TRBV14 ASRAGGTREQY
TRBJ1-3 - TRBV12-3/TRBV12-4 ASNSGNTIY
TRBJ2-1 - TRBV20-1 SAGGGADYNEQF
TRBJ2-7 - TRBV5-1 ASSFSDSEETQNLNYEQY
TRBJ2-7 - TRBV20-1 SASPLYEQY
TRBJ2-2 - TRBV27 ASSSTHTGELF
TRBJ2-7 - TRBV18 ASSPPLPRVVGEQY
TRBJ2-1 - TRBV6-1 ASTQNYEQF
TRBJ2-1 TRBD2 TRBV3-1 ASSLTSGRWEEFYNEQF
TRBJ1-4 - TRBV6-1 ASSDDGSNEKLF
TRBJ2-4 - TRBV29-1 SVREIAKNIQY
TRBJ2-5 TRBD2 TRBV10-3 AIRKLAGKETQY
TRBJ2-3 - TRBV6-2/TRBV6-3 ASTYGEGLTDTQY
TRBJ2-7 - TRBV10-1 ASVLCKPRQKAYEQY